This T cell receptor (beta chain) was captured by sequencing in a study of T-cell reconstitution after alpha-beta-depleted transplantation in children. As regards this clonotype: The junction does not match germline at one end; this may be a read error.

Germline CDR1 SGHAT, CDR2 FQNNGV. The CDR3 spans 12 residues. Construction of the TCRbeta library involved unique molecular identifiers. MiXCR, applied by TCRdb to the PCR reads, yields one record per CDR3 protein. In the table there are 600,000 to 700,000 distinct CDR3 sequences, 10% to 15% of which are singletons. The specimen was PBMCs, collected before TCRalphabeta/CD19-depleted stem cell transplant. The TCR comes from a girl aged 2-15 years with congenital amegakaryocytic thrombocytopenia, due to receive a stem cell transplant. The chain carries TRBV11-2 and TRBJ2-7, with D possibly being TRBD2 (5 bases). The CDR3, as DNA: TGTGCCAGCAGCCTCGACGCCATTACTAGAGACTTC. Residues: CASSLDAITRDF.